This T cell receptor (beta chain) emerged from a study of cytomegalovirus exposure and HLA in healthy donors. The PCR ran on 60 Vbeta and 13 Jbeta primers. Clones were read by immunoSEQ multiplex PCR, and TCRdb kept only the in-frame ones, dropping some. The sample includes some 110,000 clones, 75% seen only once; the top ten take 2% to 3%. Germline CDR1 reads SNHLY; CDR2 reads FYNNEI. The length of the CDR3 is 14 residues. The V segment lost 7 bases and the J segment 7 bases; nucleotides outside the gene matches: 10. The receptor's source is a man in his forties in good health and CMV-seronegative. Input material: PBMCs. The rearrangement links TRBV2 to TRBJ1-2; TRBD1 matches at 9 bases. The CDR3 spells CASTGDRAQGGYTF. The DNA for the CDR3 is TGTGCCAGCACAGGGGACAGGGCCCAGGGTGGCTACACCTTC.